This TCR beta chain emerged from a study of T cell responses to AZD1222 COVID-19 vaccine. Study findings and constraints: The donor group comprised mostly white British people and more females; the analysis possibly underestimated clonal diversity. Among spike-specific TCRs, nearly half reportedly target unmutated variant regions.

In the case of this clone: The antigen is undetermined.

Germline lookup yields CDR1 SGDLS and CDR2 YYNGEE. This CDR3 spans 15 amino acids. V gave up 0 bases and J gave up 6 bases; unmatched junction bases: 2. Profiling relied on immunoSEQ multiplex PCR, and the TCRdb table lists in-frame clones only, not all of them. The sample lists tens of thousands of clones; less than 85% were seen once. The study pooled second doses at about 4 or about 12 weeks. V usage is TRBV9 and J usage is TRBJ1-4; TRBD1 agrees at 10 bases. This TCR came from an adult who received the AZD1222 COVID-19 vaccine. Sequenced here: peripheral blood, sampled 28 days after the second AZD1222 dose. CDR3 amino acids: CASSVEGTGDEKLFF. DNA of the CDR3: TGTGCCAGCAGCGTAGAAGGGACAGGGGATGAAAAACTGTTTTTT.